The 9 T cell receptor beta chains reported below all come from one sample, sequenced in a study of cytomegalovirus exposure and HLA in healthy donors. The PCR used 60 Vbeta and 13 Jbeta primers. TCRdb keeps only in-frame clones here, not all; method: immunoSEQ multiplex PCR. This table holds more than 140,000 clones, under 70% found once. The specimen was PBMCs. These receptor sequences come from a woman aged 25 to 39 in good health and CMV-seropositive.

Comment on this clone: One end of the junction is discordant with germline, which a read error may explain. This chain links TRBV28 with TRBJ1-1; D unresolved. CDR3 length equals 13 residues. Germline CDR1 reads MDHEN; CDR2 reads SYDVKM. CDR3 in DNA: TGTGCCAGCAGTGCAACTGGAGGGTCTGAAACTTTCTTT. Translating gives CASSATGGSETFF. Complete variable domain (other parts from reference TRBV28 and TRBJ1-1): DVKVTQSSRYLVKRTGEKVFLECVQDMDHENMFWYRQDPGLGLRLIYFSYDVKMKEKGDIPEGYSVSREKKERFSLILESASTNQTSMYLCASSATGGSETFFGQGTRLTVV.

Concerning this clone: The same CDR3 arises from other DNA sequences in this sample as well. The chain employs TRBV6-5 and TRBJ2-3; TRBD1 aligns across 8 bases. This CDR3 spans 15 amino acids. Germline CDR1 reads MNHEY; CDR2 reads SVGAGI. V was clipped by 5 bases and J by 1 base; unmatched bases: 5. In DNA, the CDR3 is TGTGCCAGCAGTCGAGGACAGGGCGGCACAGATACGCAGTATTTT. This sequence encodes CASSRGQGGTDTQYF.

This clone was picked up a small number of times. The chain joins TRBV7-9 to TRBJ2-5, with D possibly being TRBD1 (5 bases). CDR1 is SEHNR, CDR2 FQNEAQ, per germline (reference sequence). This CDR3 contains 14 residues. Trimming left V 1 base short and J 10 bases short, with 16 bases between. The CDR3 reads CASSLDWGDQGQYF. The CDR3 DNA follows: TGTGCCAGCAGCTTAGATTGGGGCGACCAGGGCCAGTACTTC. Together with reference TRBV7-9 and TRBJ2-5, the CDR3 gives the full variable domain: DTGVSQNPRHKITKRGQNVTFRCDPISEHNRLYWYRQTLGQGPEFLTYFQNEAQLEKSRLLSDRFSAERPKGSFSTLEIQRTEQGDSAMYLCASSLDWGDQGQYFGPGTRLLVL.

This clone is a singleton in its sample. The chain is built from TRBV28 and TRBJ1-5; 7 bases agree with TRBD1. The CDR3 runs 15 residues. V gave up 4 bases and J gave up 4 bases; unmatched junction bases: 7. Germline-derived CDR1 and CDR2 are MDHEN and SYDVKM. CDR3 DNA: TGTGCCAGCAGTTCCGAACAGGGGCGGAATCAGCCCCAGCATTTT. The encoded protein is CASSSEQGRNQPQHF. Based on the CDR3 plus reference TRBV28 and TRBJ1-5, the full variable domain is DVKVTQSSRYLVKRTGEKVFLECVQDMDHENMFWYRQDPGLGLRLIYFSYDVKMKEKGDIPEGYSVSREKKERFSLILESASTNQTSMYLCASSSEQGRNQPQHFGDGTRLSIL.

The V call is TRBV27, the J call TRBJ2-5; 9 nucleotides agree with TRBD2. Germline V lookup: CDR1 MNHEY, CDR2 SMNVEV (reference sequence). This CDR3 comprises 17 residues. V trimming: 6 bases; J trimming: 1 base; junction bases outside the gene matches: 12. The DNA of the CDR3 is TGTGCCAGCAGCCTAGGCCTGACTAGCGGACTCCAAGAGACCCAGTACTTC. This sequence encodes CASSLGLTSGLQETQYF.

This chain uses TRBV2 with TRBJ2-5, with D possibly TRBD1 on 6 matching bases. Germline CDR1 reads SNHLY; CDR2 reads FYNNEI. This CDR3 comprises 12 residues. V lost 9 bases to trimming and J lost 2 bases, with 10 bases between them. In DNA, the CDR3 is TGTGCCAGAGGACAGTCTCAAGAGACCCAGTACTTC. This sequence encodes CARGQSQETQYF.

V gene TRBV5-4 combines with J gene TRBJ2-3; a weak D match, TRBD2 (6 bases). The V gene's germline CDR1 is SGHNT and CDR2 YYREEE (reference sequence). V dropped 0 bases and J dropped 4 bases, with 9 bases sitting between them. The length of the CDR3 is 14 residues. Written as DNA, the CDR3 is TGTGCCAGCAGCTTGGCGGGAGTGTCAGATACGCAGTATTTT. Protein product: CASSLAGVSDTQYF.

This clone has more than one count but fewer than ten. V gene TRBV30 combines with J gene TRBJ1-1; TRBD1 agrees at 7 bases. Trimming removed 3 bases from V and 4 bases from J; junction bases left unmatched: 2. The CDR3 is 12 residues long. Per germline, CDR1 GTSNPN and CDR2 SVGIG (reference sequence). The CDR3 region is CAWRRDSTEAFF. The CDR3 coding sequence is TGTGCCTGGAGGAGGGACAGCACTGAAGCTTTCTTT.

In its sample, this clone was seen a few times. The chain joins TRBV13 to TRBJ1-2, with 7 bases that match TRBD1. The CDR3 has 14 amino acids. The V and J ends lost 1 base and 4 bases, in that order; junction bases with no gene match: 3. Germline V gene lookup returns CDR1 PRHDT and CDR2 FYEKMQ (reference sequence). CDR3 loop: CASSLVAGGYGYTF. The DNA of the CDR3 is TGTGCCAGCAGCTTAGTTGCAGGGGGCTATGGCTACACCTTC.